Sequencing of this TCR beta chain was carried out in a study of blood T cell repertoires in COVID-19. Study overall: Samples of COVID-19 (acute and convalescent) were obtained from the United States, Italy and Spain. Sample material is recorded as cDNA or gDNA derived from T cells, B-cell-depleted T cells, or PBMCs.

Authors' data handling: Reference gene primer amplification gave estimated nucleated cell counts. TCRdb's table, derived via immunoSEQ multiplex PCR, lists solely in-frame clones and lacks some. The V and J calls and clone size come from that table; D and trimming were worked out from the DNA. The table includes around 260,000 clones, approximately 90% detected once. The J segment lost 4 bases and the V segment lost 4 bases, leaving 20 bases of the junction unmatched. The CDR3 runs 19 residues. Per the germline V gene, CDR1 is SNHLY and CDR2 is FYNNEI. The chain carries TRBV2 and TRBJ1-2; 8 bases align to TRBD1. The origin of this receptor is a man aged 25 to 40 with acute or convalescent COVID-19. The sequenced sample consisted of peripheral blood. This CDR3 reads CASSGRTRQGLHTSYGYTF. CDR3 bases: TGTGCCAGCAGTGGCAGAACCCGACAGGGGTTACACACTTCCTATGGCTACACCTTC.